The 12 T cell receptor beta chains in this list originate from one sample, sequenced in a study of breast tumors, draining lymph nodes, adjacent tissues. From the multiplex PCR reads, TCRdb called clonotypes with MiXCR, one entry per CDR3 protein. Among over 200,000 distinct CDR3 sequences, roughly 30% were seen once, and the ten largest hold 1.4%. Samples came from axillary lymph nodes draining the breast cancer. Material for sequencing was axillary lymph node tissue. These receptors all stem from a female donor with breast cancer. Some clones in this sample may be carry-over from other donors' samples.

A remark on this clonotype: A much more abundant neighbour one base away suggests this may be a read error. V is TRBV6-5 and J is TRBJ2-1; perhaps TRBD2 as D (6 bases). Germline V lookup: CDR1 MNHEY, CDR2 SVGAGI. This CDR3 is built from 16 residues. V was pared by 5 bases and J by 7 bases, with 21 bases between. CDR3 nucleotide sequence: TGTGCCAGCAGTCACTACGGGCGGGGAGCATGGAATGAGCAGTTCTTC. Protein sequence: CASSHYGRGAWNEQFF.

This clonotype has a count of ten or more. The chain employs TRBV10-2 and TRBJ2-7, with 11 bases aligning to TRBD2. J lost 4 bases, V lost 7 bases, and 9 bases had no gene match. This CDR3 is built from 15 residues. Germline CDR1 is WSHSY and CDR2 is SAAADI. The CDR3 nucleotides are TGCGCCAGCACTGAATCACTAGCGGGAGTTTACGAGCAGTACTTC. As protein: CASTESLAGVYEQYF.

Worth noting for this clonotype: At one end, the junction sequence differs from germline, possibly due to a read error. This CDR3 is CSARERSPYNSPLHF. The DNA for the CDR3 is TGCAGTGCCAGAGAGCGGAGCCCCTATAATTCACCCCTCCACTTT. This chain links TRBV20-1 with TRBJ1-6; no clear D. CDR1 is DFQATT and CDR2 is SNEGSKA in the germline V gene (reference sequence). This CDR3 is 15 amino acids long.

In this sample, this clonotype turned up a few times. The chain carries TRBV18 and TRBJ1-2, with 7 nucleotides matching TRBD1. There are 18 residues in the CDR3. After removal of 3 bases from V and 2 bases from J, the junction contained 15 bases not matched to a gene. Germline CDR1 and CDR2: KGHSH and LQKENI. The DNA of the CDR3 is TGTGCCAGCTCACCGGTACCCCAGGGACAGTTTATAAACTATGGCTACACCTTC. It yields the protein CASSPVPQGQFINYGYTF.

This sequence joins TRBV5-8 and TRBJ2-1; D is possibly TRBD2 (7 bases). The CDR3 is made up of 17 amino acids. Germline loops: CDR1 SGHTS, CDR2 YDEGEE. Trimming removed 0 bases from V and 4 bases from J, with 17 bases in between. For the CDR3, the DNA is TGTGCCAGCAGCTTGGGCCGCGGGGGCCCTCCTTACAATGAGCAGTTCTTC. Translation gives CASSLGRGGPPYNEQFF.

This clonotype was seen repeatedly, ten times or more. The chain combines TRBV20-1 with TRBJ2-3, with TRBD2 matching over 8 bases. V lost 0 bases and J lost 2; bases outside the gene matches: 4. The CDR3 is 15 residues long. The germline V gene has CDR1 DFQATT and CDR2 SNEGSKA (reference sequence). Here the CDR3 DNA reads TGCAGTGCTAGAGACTCGCGGGAGGTCACAGATACGCAGTATTTT. The encoded protein is CSARDSREVTDTQYF.

This clonotype occurred a few times. Being one base from a much bigger clone, this may be a read error. The V and J genes are TRBV19 and TRBJ2-2; possible D gene TRBD1, 6 bases. Germline values: CDR1 LNHDA, CDR2 SQIVND (reference sequence). This CDR3 has 15 residues. The CDR3: CAGSIAQGNTGELFF. The CDR3 DNA follows: TGTGCCGGTAGTATTGCACAGGGGAACACCGGGGAGCTGTTTTTT.

This clonotype was counted at least ten times. CDR3 loop: CASSRSGKSYEQYF. The DNA for the CDR3 is TGTGCCAGCAGTCGTAGCGGGAAATCCTACGAGCAGTACTTC. This chain joins TRBV28 and TRBJ2-7; 8 positions match TRBD2. This CDR3 is 14 amino acids long. Germline V gene data show CDR1 as MDHEN and CDR2 as SYDVKM. V was pared by 5 bases and J by 1 base, with 4 bases of the junction left unmatched.

This clonotype occurred a few times. The chain joins TRBV2 to TRBJ1-5, with a tentative D call TRBD1 (6 bases). The germline V gene has CDR1 SNHLY and CDR2 FYNNEI. The CDR3 contains 13 residues. CDR3: CASRQGRNQPQHF. Here the CDR3 DNA reads TGTGCTAGTCGCCAGGGGAGGAATCAGCCCCAGCATTTT.

In regard to this clonotype: Germline is not matched at one junction end, which may reflect a read error. The chain joins TRBV24-1 to TRBJ2-5; no clear D. Germline CDR1 is KGHDR and CDR2 is SFDVKD. This CDR3 contains 15 residues. CDR3 in amino acids: CAASGRPRSTETQYF. The CDR3 region has the DNA TGTGCCGCCAGTGGAAGGCCTAGGTCAACAGAGACCCAGTACTTC.

This clonotype was seen just once. V usage is TRBV9 and J usage is TRBJ1-6; perhaps TRBD1 as D (6 bases). CDR3 length equals 15 residues. Trimming shortened V by 0 bases and J by 6 bases, and 10 bases separated the two germline ends. Germline V gives CDR1 SGDLS, CDR2 YYNGEE. The chain's CDR3 is CASSVEGGSNSPLHF. The CDR3 DNA reads TGTGCCAGCAGCGTAGAGGGGGGGAGTAATTCACCCCTCCACTTT.

This clonotype was seen ten or more times. The V call is TRBV20-1, the J call TRBJ2-7; a weak D match, TRBD2 (5 bases). This CDR3 is 14 amino acids long. CDR1 is DFQATT, CDR2 SNEGSKA, per germline (reference sequence). V lost 0 bases and J lost 6, with 15 bases in between. The CDR3 coding sequence is TGCAGTGCTAGAGATCCGGCGGGCAAATCCGAGCAGTACTTC. Its protein product is CSARDPAGKSEQYF.